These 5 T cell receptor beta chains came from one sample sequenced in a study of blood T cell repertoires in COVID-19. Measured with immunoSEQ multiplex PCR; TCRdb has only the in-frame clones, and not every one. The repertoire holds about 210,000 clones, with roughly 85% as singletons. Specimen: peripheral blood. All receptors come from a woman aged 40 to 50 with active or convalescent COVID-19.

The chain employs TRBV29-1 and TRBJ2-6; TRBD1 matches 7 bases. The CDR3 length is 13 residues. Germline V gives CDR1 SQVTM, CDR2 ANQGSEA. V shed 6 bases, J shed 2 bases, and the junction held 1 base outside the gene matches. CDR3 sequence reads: CSVDRAGANVLTF. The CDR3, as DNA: TGCAGCGTCGACAGGGCTGGGGCCAACGTCCTGACTTTC.

In nucleotides, the CDR3 is TGTGCCAGCAGTTTCGTTAGCAATCAGCCCCAGCATTTT. It encodes CASSFVSNQPQHF. This chain uses TRBV27 with TRBJ1-5, with D uncertain. The CDR3 is made up of 13 amino acids. CDR1 is MNHEY, CDR2 SMNVEV, per germline (reference sequence). V shed 3 bases and J shed 0 bases, with 3 bases lying between them.

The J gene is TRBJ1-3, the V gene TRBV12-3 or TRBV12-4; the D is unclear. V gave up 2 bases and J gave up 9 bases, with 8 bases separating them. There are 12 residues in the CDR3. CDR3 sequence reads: CASSLSGFTIYF. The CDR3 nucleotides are TGTGCCAGCAGTTTATCAGGCTTCACCATATATTTT.

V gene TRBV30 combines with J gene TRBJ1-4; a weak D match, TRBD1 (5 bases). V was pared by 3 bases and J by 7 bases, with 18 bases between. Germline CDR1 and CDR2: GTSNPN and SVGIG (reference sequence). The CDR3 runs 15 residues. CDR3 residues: CAWSLGGQGGEKLFF. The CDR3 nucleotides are TGTGCCTGGAGCCTCGGCGGGCAGGGAGGTGAAAAACTGTTTTTT.

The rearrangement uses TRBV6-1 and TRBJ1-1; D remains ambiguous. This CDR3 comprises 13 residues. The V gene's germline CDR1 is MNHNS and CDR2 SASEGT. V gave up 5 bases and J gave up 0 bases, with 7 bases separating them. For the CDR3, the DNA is TGTGCCAGCAGTTATCCCTTGAACACTGAAGCTTTCTTT. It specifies CASSYPLNTEAFF.